A single T cell receptor (beta chain) is shown here with its context. MiXCR, applied by TCRdb to the RT-PCR reads, yields one record per CDR3 protein. The repertoire holds about 680,000 distinct CDR3 sequences, 14% seen once, with 3.6% in the top ten. Germline V gene data show CDR1 as SGHRS and CDR2 as YFSETQ. The trim removed 1 base at V and 4 bases at J, leaving 11 bases unmatched. This CDR3 region has 17 residues. This receptor was taken from a female donor in good health, serving as a healthy control. Source material: memory CD4+ T cells from blood. The chain employs TRBV5-1 and TRBJ2-3, with TRBD2 matching 8 bases. In DNA form, the CDR3 reads TGCGCCAGCAGCTTGAGGGGGGCTAGCGGGTTCCCAGATACGCAGTATTTT. Translation: CASSLRGASGFPDTQYF.